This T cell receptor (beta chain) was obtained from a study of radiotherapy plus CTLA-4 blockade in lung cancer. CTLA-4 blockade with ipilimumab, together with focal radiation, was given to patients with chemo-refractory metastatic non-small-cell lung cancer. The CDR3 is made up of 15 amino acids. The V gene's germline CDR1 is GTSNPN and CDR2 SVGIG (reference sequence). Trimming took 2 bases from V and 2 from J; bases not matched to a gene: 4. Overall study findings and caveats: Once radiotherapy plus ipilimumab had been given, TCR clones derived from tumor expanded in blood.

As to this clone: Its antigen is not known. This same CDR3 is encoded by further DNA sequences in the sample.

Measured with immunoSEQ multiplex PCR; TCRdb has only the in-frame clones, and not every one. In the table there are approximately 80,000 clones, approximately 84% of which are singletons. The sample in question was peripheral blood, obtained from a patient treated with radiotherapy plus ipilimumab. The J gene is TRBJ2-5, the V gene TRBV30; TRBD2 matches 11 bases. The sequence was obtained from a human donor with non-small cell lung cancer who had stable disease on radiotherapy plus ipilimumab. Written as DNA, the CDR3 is TGTGCCTGGAGTCCCCTAGCGGGGGGACAAGAGACCCAGTACTTC. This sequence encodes CAWSPLAGGQETQYF.